This record covers a single TCR beta chain. This entry belongs to a study of blood T cell repertoires in COVID-19. Measured with immunoSEQ multiplex PCR; TCRdb has only the in-frame clones, and not every one. The sample records around 180,000 clones, roughly 79% being singletons. CDR3 size: 13 residues. CDR1 and CDR2 from the germline V gene are SQVTM and ANQGSEA. The receptor was derived from a man aged 55-75 years with active or convalescent COVID-19. Sequenced input: peripheral blood. The chain uses TRBV29-1 and TRBJ2-2, with a possible D match to TRBD2 (6 bases). The CDR3 coding sequence is TGCAGATGGGCGGGATCGTACACCGGGGAGCTGTTTTTT. Residues: CRWAGSYTGELFF.